A selection of T cell receptor beta chains follows, all from one sample in a study of blood T cells in healthy people across ages. TCRdb fed the 5' RACE reads into MiXCR, producing one record per CDR3 protein. The sample has around 1.7 million distinct CDR3 sequences, roughly 30% seen once; the top ten hold 7.7%. Sequencing used blood. The receptors derive from a woman aged 25 to 39 in good health. Each CDR3 is given with its conserved first and last residue. Each record gives: clone size, V gene, J gene, D gene, CDR3 protein. D genes are given only for firm matches. Size is omitted from some rows. Given values are once, few, many or a class for expanded clones.

once	TRBV12-3/TRBV12-4	TRBJ2-3	TRBD2	CASSTLAGRTDTQYF
NA	TRBV19	TRBJ2-6	NA	CASSIPRTGANVLTF
NA	TRBV20-1	TRBJ2-7	NA	CSARGRDPSHEQYF
many	TRBV20-1	TRBJ2-5	TRBD1	CSAPDRASPGTQYF
many	TRBV5-1	TRBJ2-3	TRBD2	CASSSTSGGADTQYF
many	TRBV5-1	TRBJ2-7	NA	CASSVGDTYEQYF
NA	TRBV6-1	TRBJ1-2	NA	CASSERTIYGYTF
NA	TRBV6-2/TRBV6-3	TRBJ2-3	NA	CASSYTLWDTQYF
few	TRBV18	TRBJ2-1	NA	CASSPGGVPFSYNEQFF
NA	TRBV28	NA	NA	CASSFEGRIIYEQYF
NA	TRBV30	TRBJ2-1	TRBD2	CACTPGGRGSYAYNEQFF
NA	TRBV3-1	TRBJ2-5	TRBD2	CASSQEAAGYQETQYF
NA	TRBV5-1	TRBJ2-7	NA	CASSFDVYEQYF
NA	TRBV20-1	TRBJ1-5	NA	CSARSTGAPGGQPQHF
many	TRBV20-1	TRBJ2-1	TRBD2	CSARTSGSGEQFF
NA	TRBV6-6	TRBJ1-4	NA	CASSYQGSNEKRFF
NA	TRBV28	TRBJ1-2	NA	CASSLSPRLGYTF
NA	TRBV6-6	TRBJ1-2	NA	CASSYVAGSYGYTF
NA	TRBV3-1	TRBJ1-5	NA	CASSQDTGREPQHF
NA	TRBV7-2	TRBJ2-3	TRBD2	CASSLTYRGLAGSTQYF
many	TRBV7-2	TRBJ2-1	NA	CASSLGNGNSYNEQFF
once	TRBV20-1	TRBJ2-5	NA	CSVSTPTSEQGKQYF
many	TRBV9	TRBJ1-2	NA	CASSVVPMKGYTF
NA	TRBV25-1	TRBJ1-1	NA	CAGSERIGNTEAFF
NA	TRBV29-1	TRBJ1-1	NA	CSVEGQSRRAFF
many	TRBV4-1	TRBJ2-7	NA	CASSQGDRYYEQYF
NA	TRBV7-9	TRBJ2-3	NA	CASSFAGSRDTQYF
NA	TRBV20-1	TRBJ1-2	TRBD1	CSARQQGYYGYTF
few	TRBV20-1	TRBJ2-3	NA	CSARGLAPAAAQYF
few	TRBV5-5	TRBJ1-1	TRBD1	CASSQTGESSAFF
NA	TRBV19	TRBJ2-4	NA	CASNRDHTKNIQYF
few	TRBV5-6	TRBJ2-3	NA	CASSFTGTGSTDTQYF
NA	TRBV5-1	TRBJ2-5	NA	CASSWESPPETQYF
many	TRBV29-1	TRBJ2-7	NA	CSVGAGTFTYEQYF
NA	TRBV11-3	TRBJ2-7	TRBD2	CASSPGTSGSSNEQYF
few	TRBV7-2	TRBJ2-1	TRBD2	CASSLAGLAGGGQFF
NA	TRBV4-1	TRBJ1-1	NA	CASSQGIDLGNTEAFF
few	TRBV5-1	TRBJ2-5	NA	CASVGGETQYF
NA	TRBV7-6	TRBJ2-3	NA	CASSLTESDTDTQYF
few	TRBV12-3/TRBV12-4	TRBJ2-7	NA	CASSTRGLVQYF
once	TRBV6-6	TRBJ1-6	NA	CASSCSADNSPLHF
NA	TRBV20-1	TRBJ1-5	TRBD1	CSARGDRVYQPQHF
few	TRBV20-1	TRBJ2-5	NA	CSARSTPVVETQYF
NA	TRBV9	TRBJ1-1	TRBD1	CSSSGGTGINTEAFF
few	TRBV11-2	TRBJ2-7	NA	CASSPDASAYEQYF
NA	TRBV20-1	TRBJ1-2	TRBD1	CSASGDSSFYGYTF
many	TRBV6-5	TRBJ1-2	TRBD1	CASRDRGHGYTF
NA	TRBV7-3	TRBJ2-1	TRBD2	CASSPAGPRRQFF
NA	TRBV12-3/TRBV12-4	TRBJ2-7	TRBD1	CTSSLGGLGQGAYEQYF
few	TRBV5-5	TRBJ2-1	TRBD1	CASSAGQGVYNEQFF
NA	TRBV20-1	TRBJ2-1	TRBD2	CSAVGLAGREQFF
few	TRBV28	TRBJ1-1	NA	CASSKQDSEAFF
many	TRBV6-5	TRBJ2-6	NA	CASRFDGANVLTF